The T cell receptor (beta chain) under discussion was sequenced for a study of CD8 T cells in Susac syndrome. This clonotype was observed a handful of times. A quantity of roughly 0.5 to 1 ug RNA underwent reverse transcription using random hexamers. The method of amplification for TCR beta CDR3 was immunoSEQ multiplex PCR, covering 54 Vbeta and 13 Jbeta. TCRdb called the immunoSEQ multiplex PCR reads again in MiXCR, with one record for every CDR3 protein. This sample has 250,000 to 300,000 distinct CDR3 sequences; 65% to 90% occur once, and the top ten carry around 0.2%. The CDR3 extends over 13 amino acids. The V gene's germline CDR1 is MNHNS and CDR2 SASEGT. Trimming at V came to 8 bases and at J to 5 bases, leaving 6 bases not matched to a gene. TEMRA cells were FACS-enriched, while CD8+ and CD4+ T cells were negatively isolated.

The origin of this receptor is a human donor with multiple sclerosis. The sequencing input was CD8+ T cells from PBMCs. This sequence joins TRBV6-1 and TRBJ1-5; the match to TRBD1 covers 7 bases. The DNA for the CDR3 is TGTGCCAGCTCGTGGCAGGGGGATCAGCCCCAGCATTTT. This sequence encodes CASSWQGDQPQHF.